This TCR beta chain was documented in a study of cytomegalovirus exposure and HLA in healthy donors. V was shortened by 2 bases and J by 4 bases, with 14 bases between the two germline ends. The germline V gene encodes CDR1 MNHEY and CDR2 SVGAGI. This CDR3 has 15 residues. PCR amplification relied on 60 Vbeta primers (plus 13 Jbeta primers). Only in-frame clones appear in the TCRdb table, and some are missing; sequencing was by immunoSEQ multiplex PCR. The sample includes roughly 110,000 clones, around 82% of them seen just once. This clone appeared a few times. This TCR was recovered from a man aged 50 or older in good health and CMV-seronegative. The sequenced sample consisted of PBMCs. This chain joins TRBV6-5 and TRBJ1-1; possible D gene TRBD1, 6 bases. The CDR3 reads CASSYDRLLGTEAFF. The CDR3 DNA is TGTGCCAGCAGTTACGACAGGCTTTTGGGCACTGAAGCTTTCTTT.